One TCR beta chain is described in this entry. The antigen it recognizes is unknown. It has no much larger one-base neighbor in the sample; base qualities were not kept. This record comes from a study of blood T cell repertoires in COVID-19 (dated by TCRdb to the early 2020s). The study in broad terms: Samples covering the acute and convalescent phases of COVID-19 were provided by collaborators in the United States, Italy and Spain. The prospective study material was composed of cDNA or gDNA derived from T cells, B-cell-depleted T cells, or PBMCs. Subjects who had been exposed to COVID-19, were actively infected with it, or had recovered from it provided the deeply sampled blood TCRbeta repertoires that made up the dataset. A freely available public database, intended as a resource for researchers studying the immune response to SARS-CoV-2, is where the repertoires were released. Samples were obtained from the ongoing ImmuneRACE study (first 160 participants) and from over 1,000 subjects provided by 6 global collaborators. Sample metadata almost always included a de-identified subject ID, COVID-19 status, age in years and sex. Where available, HLA class I and class II types were taken from metadata supplied by the sample provider and were not determined by assay-based typing. Broad study findings and their caveats: How much clinical and demographic metadata was included differed by source and by participant, and the metadata was provided uncurated.

The collaborating institutions used their own protocols to collect whole blood in K2EDTA tubes. For TCRbeta analysis, collaborators shipped samples as frozen whole blood, isolated PBMCs, or DNA extracted from either of those sample types. The CDR1 and CDR2 encoded by the germline V gene (reference sequence) are MNHNY and SVGAGI. After removal of 7 bases from V and 9 bases from J, the junction retains 4 bases not matched to a gene. From the cysteine through the phenylalanine, the CDR3 covers 13 amino acids. CDR3 DNA is the only sequence kept; it has 39 bases, read in frame from the first base. TCRbeta CDR3 regions were amplified from genomic DNA by means of the immunoSEQ Assay, a bias-controlled multiplex PCR. Turning to the authors' computational methods: The number of nucleated cells in each sample was estimated from the amplification of reference gene primers within the assay. To quantify the absolute abundance of each unique TCRbeta CDR3 rearrangement, sequence reads were collapsed and filtered. Productive Simpson clonality was computed per sample as the square root of Simpson's diversity index over productive rearrangements. TCRdb took this table from immuneACCESS and kept in-frame rearrangements with V and J called. Such tables lack part of the clones; where checked against another copy, unresolved V genes explain under half of the gap, and the rest is unexplained. The D gene and trimming were derived from the DNA, and the V and J assignments and clone size from that table. This sample lists about 250,000 clones; 70% to 90% were detected once. Around 3.3% of the sample goes to the ten largest clones.

The specimen sequenced was peripheral blood. This TCR came from a man aged 18-30 years with active or convalescent COVID-19. The chain links TRBV6-6 with TRBJ1-6, with 9 bases matching TRBD1. The CDR3 protein: CASIGQGFSPLHF. The sequence in DNA is TGTGCCAGCATCGGACAGGGGTTTTCACCCCTCCACTTT.